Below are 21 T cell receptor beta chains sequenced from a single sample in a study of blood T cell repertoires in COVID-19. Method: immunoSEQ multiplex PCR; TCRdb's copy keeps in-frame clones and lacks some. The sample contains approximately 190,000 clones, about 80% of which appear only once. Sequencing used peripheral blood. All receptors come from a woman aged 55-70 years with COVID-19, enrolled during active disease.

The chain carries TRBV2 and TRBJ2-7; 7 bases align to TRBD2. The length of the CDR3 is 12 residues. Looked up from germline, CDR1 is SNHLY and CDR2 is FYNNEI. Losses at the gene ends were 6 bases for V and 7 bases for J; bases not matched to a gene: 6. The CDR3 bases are TGTGCCAGCAGGCTCTCGCGGGAGGAGCAGTACTTC. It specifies CASRLSREEQYF. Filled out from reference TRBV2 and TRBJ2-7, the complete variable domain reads EPEVTQTPSHQVTQMGQEVILRCVPISNHLYFYWYRQILGQKVEFLVSFYNNEISEKSEIFDDQFSVERPDGSNFTLKIRSTKLEDSAMYFCASRLSREEQYFGPGTRLTVT.

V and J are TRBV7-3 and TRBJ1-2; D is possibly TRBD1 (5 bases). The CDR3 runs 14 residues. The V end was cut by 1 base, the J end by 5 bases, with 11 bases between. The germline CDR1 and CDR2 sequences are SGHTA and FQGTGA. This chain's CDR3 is CASSLNVREYGYTF. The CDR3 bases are TGTGCCAGCAGCTTAAACGTCAGGGAATATGGCTACACCTTC.

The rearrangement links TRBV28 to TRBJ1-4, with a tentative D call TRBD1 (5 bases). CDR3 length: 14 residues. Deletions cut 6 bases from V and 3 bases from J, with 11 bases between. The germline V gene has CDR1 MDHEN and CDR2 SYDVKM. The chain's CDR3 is CASSRGGSNEKLFF. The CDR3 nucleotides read TGTGCCAGCAGCCGGGGGGGATCTAATGAAAAACTGTTTTTT. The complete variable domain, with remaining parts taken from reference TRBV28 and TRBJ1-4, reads DVKVTQSSRYLVKRTGEKVFLECVQDMDHENMFWYRQDPGLGLRLIYFSYDVKMKEKGDIPEGYSVSREKKERFSLILESASTNQTSMYLCASSRGGSNEKLFFGSGTQLSVL.

The CDR3 sequence is CASSSLTGVGPNTEAFF. The CDR3 nucleotides read TGTGCCAGCAGTTCGCTTACAGGGGTGGGACCGAACACTGAAGCTTTCTTT. V and J are TRBV27 and TRBJ1-1, with 7 bases lining up with TRBD1. Germline V gene data show CDR1 as MNHEY and CDR2 as SMNVEV (reference sequence). The V and J ends lost 4 bases and 1 base, in that order; junction bases with no gene match: 12. The CDR3 is 17 residues long.

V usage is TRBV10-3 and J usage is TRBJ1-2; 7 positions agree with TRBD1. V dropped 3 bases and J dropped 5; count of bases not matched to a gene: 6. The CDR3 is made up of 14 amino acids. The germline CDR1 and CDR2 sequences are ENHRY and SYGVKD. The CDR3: CAISDLGGAYGYTF. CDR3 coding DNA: TGTGCCATCAGTGATTTAGGGGGCGCGTATGGCTACACCTTC.

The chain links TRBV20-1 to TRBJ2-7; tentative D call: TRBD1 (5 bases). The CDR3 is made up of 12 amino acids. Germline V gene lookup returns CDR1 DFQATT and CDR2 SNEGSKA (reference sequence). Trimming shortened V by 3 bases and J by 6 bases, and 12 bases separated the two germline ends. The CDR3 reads CSASRQGIEQYV. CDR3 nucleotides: TGCAGTGCTAGTCGCCAGGGAATCGAGCAGTACGTC.

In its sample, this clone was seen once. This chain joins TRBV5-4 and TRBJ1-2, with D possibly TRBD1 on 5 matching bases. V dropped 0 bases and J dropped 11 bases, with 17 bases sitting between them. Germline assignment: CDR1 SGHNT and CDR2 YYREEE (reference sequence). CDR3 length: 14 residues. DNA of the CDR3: TGTGCCAGCAGCTTGGCTGACCTCGGACACCGGTACACCTTC. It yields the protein CASSLADLGHRYTF.

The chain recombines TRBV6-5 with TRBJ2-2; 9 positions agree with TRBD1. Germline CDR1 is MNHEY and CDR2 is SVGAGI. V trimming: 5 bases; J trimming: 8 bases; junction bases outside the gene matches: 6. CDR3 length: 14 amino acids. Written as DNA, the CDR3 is TGTGCCAGCAGTCCGGGACAGGGTCGGGGGGAGCTGTTTTTT. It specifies CASSPGQGRGELFF.

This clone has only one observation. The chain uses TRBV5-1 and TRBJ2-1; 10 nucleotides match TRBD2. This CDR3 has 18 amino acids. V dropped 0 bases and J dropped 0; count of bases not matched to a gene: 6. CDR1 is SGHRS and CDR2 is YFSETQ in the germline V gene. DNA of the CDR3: TGCGCCAGCAGCTTGGCCGGACTAGCGGAGAGCTCCTACAATGAGCAGTTCTTC. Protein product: CASSLAGLAESSYNEQFF.

CDR3 in DNA: TGTGCCAGCAGTGGTGTGGGACAGGGGGCGGGCACAGATACGCAGTATTTT. Protein product: CASSGVGQGAGTDTQYF. The V and J genes are TRBV6-4 and TRBJ2-3, with 12 bases that match TRBD1. Per germline, CDR1 MRHNA and CDR2 SNTAGT. This CDR3 contains 17 residues. The V gene end was trimmed by 4 bases and the J gene end by 1 base; junction bases not matched to a gene: 6.

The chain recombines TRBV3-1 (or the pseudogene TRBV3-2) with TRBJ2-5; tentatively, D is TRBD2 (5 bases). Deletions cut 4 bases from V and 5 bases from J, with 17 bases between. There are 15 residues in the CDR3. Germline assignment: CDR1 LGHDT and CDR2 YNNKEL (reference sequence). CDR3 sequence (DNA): TGTGCCAGCAGCCCAATGGCAGCGGTCGAGGAGACCCAGTACTTC. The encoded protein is CASSPMAAVEETQYF.

CDR3 region: CASSFLGGNTEAFF. The CDR3 DNA reads as TGTGCCAGCAGCTTTCTAGGTGGGAACACTGAAGCTTTCTTT. This chain uses TRBV7-9 with TRBJ1-1; D is undetermined. This CDR3 has 14 amino acids. Germline V gene sequence: CDR1 SEHNR, CDR2 FQNEAQ (reference sequence). The germline V and J ends were trimmed by 3 bases and 1 base, with 9 bases remaining between them. The whole variable domain, remainder taken from reference TRBV7-9 and TRBJ1-1, is DTGVSQNPRHKITKRGQNVTFRCDPISEHNRLYWYRQTLGQGPEFLTYFQNEAQLEKSRLLSDRFSAERPKGSFSTLEIQRTEQGDSAMYLCASSFLGGNTEAFFGQGTRLTVV.

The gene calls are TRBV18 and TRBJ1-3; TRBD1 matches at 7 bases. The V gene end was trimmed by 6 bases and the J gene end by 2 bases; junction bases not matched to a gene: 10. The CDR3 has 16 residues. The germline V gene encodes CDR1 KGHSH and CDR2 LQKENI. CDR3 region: CASSPGTAKTGNTIYF. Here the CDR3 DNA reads TGTGCCAGCTCTCCAGGGACAGCTAAAACTGGAAACACCATATATTTT.

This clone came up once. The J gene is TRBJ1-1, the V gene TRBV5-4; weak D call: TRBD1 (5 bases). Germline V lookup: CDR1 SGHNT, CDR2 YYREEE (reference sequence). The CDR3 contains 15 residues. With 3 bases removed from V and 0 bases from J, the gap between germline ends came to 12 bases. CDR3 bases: TGTGCCAGCAGCTACGGACAACAAATGAACACTGAAGCTTTCTTT. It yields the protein CASSYGQQMNTEAFF.

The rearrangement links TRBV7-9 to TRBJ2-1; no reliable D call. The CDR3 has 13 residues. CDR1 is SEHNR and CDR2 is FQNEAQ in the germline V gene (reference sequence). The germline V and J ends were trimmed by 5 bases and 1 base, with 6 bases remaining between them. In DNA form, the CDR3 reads TGTGCCAGCAGCAGCGTGTCCTACAATGAGCAGTTCTTC. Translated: CASSSVSYNEQFF.

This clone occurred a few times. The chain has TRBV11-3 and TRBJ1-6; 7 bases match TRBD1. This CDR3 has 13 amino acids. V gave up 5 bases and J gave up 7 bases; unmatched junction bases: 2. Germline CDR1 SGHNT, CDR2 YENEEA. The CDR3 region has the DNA TGTGCCAGCAGCCCAGGGGGGAATTCACCCCTCCACTTT. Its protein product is CASSPGGNSPLHF.

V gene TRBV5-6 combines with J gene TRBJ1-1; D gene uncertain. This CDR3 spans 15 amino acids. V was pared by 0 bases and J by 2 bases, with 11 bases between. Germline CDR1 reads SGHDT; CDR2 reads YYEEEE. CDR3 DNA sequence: TGTGCCAGCAGCTTGGGGCCTTTACCAAACACTGAAGCTTTCTTT. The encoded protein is CASSLGPLPNTEAFF.

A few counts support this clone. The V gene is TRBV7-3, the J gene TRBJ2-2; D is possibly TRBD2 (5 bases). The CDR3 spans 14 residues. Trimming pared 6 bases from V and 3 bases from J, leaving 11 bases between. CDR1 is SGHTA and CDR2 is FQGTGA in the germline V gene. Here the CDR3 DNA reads TGTGCCAGCAGTAGGGAGAGGGACACCGGGGAGCTGTTTTTT. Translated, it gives CASSRERDTGELFF. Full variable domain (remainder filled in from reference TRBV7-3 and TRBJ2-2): GAGVSQTPSNKVTEKGKYVELRCDPISGHTALYWYRQSLGQGPEFLIYFQGTGAADDSGLPNDRFFAVRPEGSVSTLKIQRTERGDSAVYLCASSRERDTGELFFGEGSRLTVL.

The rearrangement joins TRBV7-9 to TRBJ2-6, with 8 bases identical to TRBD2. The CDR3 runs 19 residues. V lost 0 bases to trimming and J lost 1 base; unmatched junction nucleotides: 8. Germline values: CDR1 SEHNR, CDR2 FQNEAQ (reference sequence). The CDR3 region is CASSLAGSGRLSGANVLTF. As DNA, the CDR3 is TGTGCCAGCAGCTTAGCGGGAAGCGGGAGACTTTCTGGGGCCAACGTCCTGACTTTC.

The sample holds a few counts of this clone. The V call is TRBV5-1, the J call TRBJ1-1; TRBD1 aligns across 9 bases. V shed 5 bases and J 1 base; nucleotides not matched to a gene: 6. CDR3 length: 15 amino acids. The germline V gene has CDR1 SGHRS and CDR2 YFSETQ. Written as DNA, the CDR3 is TGCGCCAGCAGGCGCGGACAGGGGTGGAACACTGAAGCTTTCTTT. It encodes CASRRGQGWNTEAFF.

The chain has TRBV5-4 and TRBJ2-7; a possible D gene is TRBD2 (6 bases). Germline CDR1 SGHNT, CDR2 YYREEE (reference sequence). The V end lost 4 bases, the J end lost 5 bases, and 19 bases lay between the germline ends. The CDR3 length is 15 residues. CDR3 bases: TGTGCCAGCAGCCTTGGGAGGACTGGATCGGACGAGCAGTACTTC. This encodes CASSLGRTGSDEQYF.